This T cell receptor (beta chain) was identified during a study of blood T cells in healthy people across ages. Study outcomes and limitations: While age rose, TCR beta diversity per million T cells dropped in a roughly linear way. Donor CMV infection status was unknown, possibly confounding age-related changes in expanded clonotypes.

Alongside a J-beta primer mix, a sample-barcoded 5' primer served in a second PCR lasting about 7 to 12 cycles. A single record per CDR3 protein comes from TCRdb applying MiXCR to the 5' RACE reads. Of 650,000 to 900,000 distinct CDR3 sequences in the sample, around 68% were seen once. This clonotype was detected only a few times. The antigen remains undetermined. Peripheral blood was drawn, roughly 10 milliliters per donor. Sequencing input: blood. This TCR derives from a man in his thirties or forties in good health.

In DNA form, the CDR3 reads TGTGCCAGCTCGCCCTCGGGGGGATCAAACTACGAGCAGTACTTC. Translation gives CASSPSGGSNYEQYF. The J gene is TRBJ2-7, the V gene TRBV6-2 or TRBV6-3; 7 bases fit TRBD2. CDR1 MNHEY and CDR2 SVGEGT come from the germline V gene. Trimming at V came to 8 bases and at J to 3 bases, leaving 13 bases not matched to a gene. The CDR3 has 15 amino acids.